This T cell receptor beta chain was documented in a study of shared clonotypes between healthy human individuals (TCRdb year 2020). In the study overall: A couple of women and a few men aged 18 to 49 years were included in the cohort. Libraries were prepared and TCR repertoires were sequenced by different laboratories using diverse techniques, in order to increase sequencing depth and limit assay-specific biases. For each donor, CD4 naive and CD4 memory were each run on three plates, CD8 naive on two plates, and CD8 memory on one plate. Per donor, leukapheresis produced somewhere between about 0.8 and 9.5 billion PBMCs. The study deeply sequenced blood TCR repertoires of roughly five healthy adults to estimate repertoire size and the extent of clonotype sharing between individuals. Results and caveats for the whole study, not just this receptor: About 5% of naive CD4, 3% to 4% of naive CD8, approximately 2% of memory CD4, and 0.35% to 0.5% of memory CD8 clonotypes were shared across four donors. Based on pairwise subsampling, the degree of clonotype sharing among donors was expected to be affected by sequencing depth. Compared with non-shared clonotypes, clonotypes shared by all four sorted-subset donors had higher generation probabilities. Sampling was restricted to blood, and TCR repertoires in tissue are likely to differ from TCR repertoires in blood. Naive subsets generally had larger estimated clonotype richness than memory subsets. Incomplete sequencing was indicated by rarefaction of sorted-subset datasets, despite the large sequencing depth. Because the study included only a small number of donors, the genetic and exposure-history diversity represented was limited.

A word on this clone: Its antigen has not been determined. One base away there is no much larger clone; base qualities are not given.

There are 15 amino acids in the CDR3, from cysteine to phenylalanine inclusive. Of the read, only the CDR3 DNA is kept; its 45 bases are in frame from base 1. V trim: 2 bases; J trim: 5 bases; unmatched bases: 7. From the germline V gene (reference sequence), CDR1 is LNHDA and CDR2 is SQIVND. Healthy HIV-negative adults with no recently reported acute infections or vaccinations were included as donors. Every donor was a Caucasian adult living in Nashville, Tennessee, USA. CD4+ T cells were enriched by magnetic negative selection; naive cells were then positively selected on CD45RA, and the negative fraction formed the memory subset. Blood was collected by leukapheresis, and PBMCs were isolated by Ficoll-Histopaque density gradient centrifugation and then cryopreserved in liquid nitrogen vapor phase. Purity and quantity of every magnetically sorted T cell population were checked by analytical flow cytometry. Each sorted fraction had its genomic DNA isolated and then quantified by UV absorbance on a Nanodrop 2000c.

Using the deep immunoSEQ assay, TCR CDR3 regions were amplified from genomic DNA by multiplex PCR. For each cell subset, the extracted genomic DNA was distributed evenly across all wells of several immunoSEQ 96-well plates, and each plate served as one replicate. Each replicate PCR for sorted subsets received around 200 ng genomic DNA, equal to roughly 30,000 T cell genomes. Purified libraries were measured with a Qubit 3.0 fluorometer, size-checked on a Bioanalyzer 2100, and measured again with the KAPA Library Quantification kit. Each immunoSEQ 96-well plate was sequenced on its own single-read 150-cycle Illumina NextSeq 550 flow cell. The authors' analysis ran thus. Because the immunoSEQ output included only junctional sequences and no quality scores, the filtering could not be the same as the filtering used for full-length reads. To assign V/J genes and CDR3, sequences were annotated against IMGT germline references using PyIR, a Python wrapper for IgBLAST v1.9. Reads were removed for weak V/J assignments (E-value above 1e-6), missing CDR3, stop codons, out-of-frame junctions, or ambiguous translated residues. A V3J clonotype was defined by an identical inferred V gene, J gene, and CDR3 amino acid sequence. Percentage overlap between repertoires was calculated by dividing the number of shared unique clonotypes by the size of the smaller repertoire. Repertoire richness was assessed with RTK rarefaction, the Chao1 estimator, and Recon v2.1 estimates of unobserved clonotypes. For all TCRbeta clonotypes obtained by the gDNA method from a handful of donors, generation probabilities were computed with OLGA. TCRdb holds this immuneACCESS table with in-frame rearrangements only. Some clones are missing; in checked studies, unresolved V genes explain under half, and the rest has no known cause. The V and J calls and clone size are taken from that table; D and trimming were inferred from the DNA. The sample table shows about 640,000 clones, and about two thirds are seen once. The top ten hold about 1.7% of the sample.

This sequence originates from a woman aged 25 to 39 in good health. What was sequenced was memory CD4+ T cells sorted from blood. The cell subset or site tag for this specimen amounts to: CD45RA-negative fraction. The chain is made from TRBV19 and TRBJ1-2, and 8 junctional nucleotides match TRBD1. At the DNA level, the sequence is TGTGCCAGTAGTATACAGGGGGCCTCTACATATGGCTACACCTTC. This translates into CASSIQGASTYGYTF. With the portions outside the CDR3 filled from the reference TRBV19 and TRBJ1-2 genes, the complete variable region becomes DGGITQSPKYLFRKEGQNVTLSCEQNLNHDAMYWYRQDPGQGLRLIYYSQIVNDFQKGDIAEGYSVSREKKESFPLTVTSAQKNPTAFYLCASSIQGASTYGYTFGSGTRLTVV.